This passage covers 28 T cell receptor beta chains from one sample sequenced in a study of OX40 agonist ivuxolimab in advanced cancers. Library creation used the immunoSEQ multiplex PCR assay. Held by TCRdb, this immuneACCESS table contains in-frame sequences only and omits some clones. Under half of the omission traces to an unresolved V gene where checked; the cause of the rest is unknown. The sample profile shows tens of thousands of clones; roughly 94% of them were found once. The ten largest clones represent approximately 11% of the sample. This specimen was CD4+ or CD8+ T cells sorted from blood, taken in a trial of the OX40 agonist ivuxolimab. All receptors derive from an adult with an advanced solid tumor such as melanoma, head and neck, liver or kidney cancer.

The rearrangement links TRBV7-9 to TRBJ2-5, with a weak D call TRBD2 (5 bases). Deletions cut 5 bases from V and 4 bases from J, with 14 bases between. The CDR3 runs to 14 residues. CDR1 and CDR2 (germline): SEHNR, FQNEAQ (reference sequence). The CDR3 reads CASSPRGSRETQYF. For the CDR3, the DNA is TGTGCCAGCAGCCCCCGGGGTAGTCGAGAGACCCAGTACTTC.

This clone was seen only once. The chain is built from TRBV7-9 and TRBJ1-3; D not resolved. CDR1 is SEHNR and CDR2 is FQNEAQ in the germline V gene (reference sequence). The CDR3 extends over 15 amino acids. The ends were cut back, 0 bases at V and 2 bases at J, with 8 bases in the middle. CDR3 sequence reads: CASSLAGLPGNTIYF. The CDR3 DNA reads as TGTGCCAGCAGCTTAGCCGGATTACCTGGAAACACCATATATTTT.

The V gene is TRBV7-8, the J gene TRBJ2-1, with 7 bases lining up with TRBD1. The CDR3 sequence is 15 residues long. J gave up 4 bases and V 1 base, and 4 bases lay outside the gene matches. Germline CDR1 is SGHVS and CDR2 is FQNEAQ. CDR3 protein: CASSLGEGAYNEQFF. DNA for the CDR3: TGTGCCAGCAGCTTAGGTGAGGGGGCTTACAATGAGCAGTTCTTC.

This clone was seen only once. This chain uses TRBV7-8 with TRBJ1-4; D unclear. This CDR3 is 16 amino acids long. V was clipped by 5 bases and J by 3 bases, with 16 bases between them. Germline-derived CDR1 and CDR2 are SGHVS and FQNEAQ. In DNA, the CDR3 is TGTGCCAGCAGCCGCGGACTGGGAGGTCCTAATGAAAAACTGTTTTTT. Protein sequence: CASSRGLGGPNEKLFF.

The V gene is TRBV9, the J gene TRBJ2-7, with D perhaps being TRBD1 or TRBD2 (7 bases each). Germline V lookup: CDR1 SGDLS, CDR2 YYNGEE. Trimming cost V 3 bases and J 4 bases, with 17 bases left between them. This CDR3 has 15 amino acids. CDR3 sequence: CASSAAGQGGYEQYF. CDR3 bases: TGTGCCAGCAGCGCCGCTGGGCAGGGGGGGTACGAGCAGTACTTC.

There are a few counts of this clone. V is TRBV28 and J is TRBJ2-1; tentatively, D is TRBD1 (6 bases). This CDR3 region has 15 residues. V was shortened by 2 bases and J by 7 bases, with 15 bases between the two germline ends. Germline CDR1 MDHEN, CDR2 SYDVKM. The CDR3 region has the DNA TGTGCCAGCAGTTTAAATCAGGGGATAGAGAATGAGCAGTTCTTC. It encodes CASSLNQGIENEQFF.

The CDR3 loop is CASSFVTYNSPLHF. DNA of the CDR3: TGTGCCAGCAGTTTCGTGACCTATAATTCACCCCTCCACTTT. J is TRBJ1-6 and V is TRBV28; D not resolved. The CDR3 sequence is 14 residues long. Trimming left V 3 bases short and J 2 bases short, with 5 bases between. Per the germline V gene, CDR1 is MDHEN and CDR2 is SYDVKM. Complete variable domain (other parts from reference TRBV28 and TRBJ1-6): DVKVTQSSRYLVKRTGEKVFLECVQDMDHENMFWYRQDPGLGLRLIYFSYDVKMKEKGDIPEGYSVSREKKERFSLILESASTNQTSMYLCASSFVTYNSPLHFGNGTRLTVT.

The V call is TRBV5-6, the J call TRBJ2-3; D might be TRBD2 (5 bases). There are 14 residues in the CDR3. The germline CDR1 and CDR2 sequences are SGHDT and YYEEEE. The V gene lost 9 bases and the J gene lost 0 bases, with 14 bases spanning the gap. The CDR3: CAIYSGSSTDTQYF. In nucleotides, the CDR3 is TGTGCCATCTACTCGGGATCTAGCACAGATACGCAGTATTTT.

V and J are TRBV7-9 and TRBJ1-4, with D maybe TRBD1 (5 bases). In germline, CDR1 is SEHNR, CDR2 FQNEAQ (reference sequence). Trimming removed 4 bases at V and 5 bases at J, with 17 bases between. This CDR3 is built from 16 residues. The CDR3 region has the DNA TGTGCCAGCAGCTCAGAGGCAGGGCCAGGAAATGAAAAACTGTTTTTT. Amino acids: CASSSEAGPGNEKLFF.

The chain uses TRBV20-1 and TRBJ2-7; no clear D gene. Trimming removed 0 bases at V and 4 bases at J, with 4 bases between. The CDR3 length is 11 residues. Germline V gene sequence: CDR1 DFQATT, CDR2 SNEGSKA (reference sequence). The CDR3 loop is CSAREPYEQYF. CDR3 nucleotides: TGCAGTGCTAGAGAGCCGTACGAGCAGTACTTC.

J is TRBJ2-7 and V is TRBV5-6; tentatively, D is TRBD1 or TRBD2 (5 bases each). CDR1 and CDR2 (germline): SGHDT, YYEEEE. This CDR3 has 13 residues. With 0 bases removed from V and 3 bases from J, the gap between germline ends came to 7 bases. CDR3 nucleotide sequence: TGTGCCAGCAGCTTGGATGGGGGCTACGAGCAGTACTTC. Translating gives CASSLDGGYEQYF. Full variable domain (outside the CDR3, taken from reference TRBV5-6 and TRBJ2-7): DAGVTQSPTHLIKTRGQQVTLRCSPKSGHDTVSWYQQALGQGPQFIFQYYEEEERQRGNFPDRFSGHQFPNYSSELNVNALLLGDSALYLCASSLDGGYEQYFGPGTRLTVT.

The genes are TRBV7-9 and TRBJ2-2; 8 nucleotides line up with TRBD1. Looked up from germline, CDR1 is SEHNR and CDR2 is FQNEAQ (reference sequence). The CDR3 runs to 13 residues. J gave up 7 bases and V 5 bases, and 3 bases lay outside the gene matches. CDR3 sequence (DNA): TGTGCCAGCAGCCAGGGGGCTTACGGGGAGCTGTTTTTT. It codes for CASSQGAYGELFF.

The chain carries TRBV6-5 and TRBJ2-5, with 7 bases matching TRBD2. The J call may be incorrect, as the DNA end agrees better with TRBJ2-7. The germline gives CDR1 MNHEY, CDR2 SVGAGI. The CDR3 has 15 amino acids. In nucleotides, the CDR3 is TGTGCCAGCCCTCCGGGATCTAGCGGCTCCTACGAGCAGTACTTC. It encodes CASPPGSSGSYEQYF.

The chain combines TRBV28 with TRBJ1-5; D might be TRBD1 (5 bases). Germline-derived CDR1 and CDR2 are MDHEN and SYDVKM. The CDR3 spans 14 residues. Trimming cost V 7 bases and J 3 bases, with 13 bases left between them. CDR3 nucleotide sequence: TGTGCCAGCAACCCCCCGGACATCAATCAGCCCCAGCATTTT. Its translation: CASNPPDINQPQHF.

The CDR3 reads CASSYSWEGKFF. The CDR3 DNA reads TGTGCCAGCAGTTACTCGTGGGAGGGGAAGTTCTTC. The chain links TRBV6-5 to TRBJ2-1; 7 nucleotides line up with TRBD2. The CDR3 sequence is 12 residues long. V lost 0 bases and J lost 14; bases outside the gene matches: 4. Per the germline V gene, CDR1 is MNHEY and CDR2 is SVGAGI.

This chain links TRBV28 with TRBJ1-5, with 8 bases lining up with TRBD1. The CDR3 is 15 amino acids. V lost 3 bases to trimming and J lost 7 bases; unmatched junction nucleotides: 8. Germline CDR1 MDHEN, CDR2 SYDVKM. CDR3 protein: CASSFPTGGWQPQHF. The CDR3 DNA follows: TGTGCCAGCAGTTTCCCCACAGGGGGTTGGCAGCCCCAGCATTTT.

In DNA, the CDR3 is TGTGCCAGCAGGTCTAGCGGTACCAGACCTACGGTTTCTTACTTC. Its translation is CASRSSGTRPTVSYF. The rearrangement uses TRBV6-5 and TRBJ2-7; 7 bases map to TRBD2. CDR3 length: 15 amino acids. Germline loops: CDR1 MNHEY, CDR2 SVGAGI. The trim removed 6 bases at V and 13 bases at J, leaving 21 bases unmatched.

The chain carries TRBV6-6 and TRBJ1-2; D possibly corresponds to TRBD1 (6 bases). In germline, CDR1 is MNHNY, CDR2 SVGAGI (reference sequence). The CDR3 is 13 amino acids. V was clipped by 6 bases and J by 3 bases, with 11 bases between them. The CDR3 coding sequence is TGTGCCAGCAGCCCCGGGACACACTATGGCTACACCTTC. It translates to CASSPGTHYGYTF.

The sample holds one count of this clone. The chain is built from TRBV25-1 and TRBJ2-3; D might be TRBD1 (6 bases). Trimming took off 4 bases at V and 1 base at J, with 15 bases between the two ends. The CDR3 loop spans 16 amino acids. In germline, CDR1 is MGHDK, CDR2 SYGVNS. As DNA, the CDR3 is TGTGCCAGCAGTGCCCTACAGGGACGAGGCACAGATACGCAGTATTTT. It is translated as CASSALQGRGTDTQYF. Full variable domain (outside the CDR3, taken from reference TRBV25-1 and TRBJ2-3): EADIYQTPRYLVIGTGKKITLECSQTMGHDKMYWYQQDPGMELHLIHYSYGVNSTEKGDLSSESTVSRIRTEHFPLTLESARPSHTSQYLCASSALQGRGTDTQYFGPGTRLTVL.

The chain uses TRBV7-2 and TRBJ2-1; TRBD2 is a possible D gene (5 bases). Trimming took 0 bases from V and 6 from J, leaving 18 bases between them. Germline CDR1 reads SGHTA; CDR2 reads FQGNSA. CDR3 size: 17 residues. The DNA for the CDR3 is TGTGCCAGCAGCTTAGCGTCTGCGGGCCTGGATTCCAATGAGCAGTTCTTC. Translation: CASSLASAGLDSNEQFF.

CDR3 loop: CASSPSGGRAKDTQYF. The CDR3 DNA reads TGTGCCAGCAGCCCATCAGGCGGGAGGGCAAAAGATACGCAGTATTTT. The genes are TRBV7-9 and TRBJ2-3, with 9 positions matching TRBD2. CDR3 size: 16 residues. J lost 5 bases, V lost 5 bases, and 11 bases had no gene match. Germline-derived CDR1 and CDR2 are SEHNR and FQNEAQ (reference sequence).

This rearrangement joins TRBV7-9 to TRBJ1-1, with D perhaps TRBD1 (6 bases). V gave up 1 base and J gave up 4 bases, with 10 bases separating them. From germline, CDR1 is SEHNR and CDR2 FQNEAQ (reference sequence). This CDR3 spans 14 amino acids. The CDR3 here is CASSLVIGGTEAFF. CDR3 sequence (DNA): TGTGCCAGCAGCTTAGTTATAGGGGGCACTGAAGCTTTCTTT.

The rearrangement links TRBV7-8 to TRBJ2-3; D is possibly TRBD2 (5 bases). Germline lookup yields CDR1 SGHVS and CDR2 FQNEAQ. The CDR3 runs to 13 residues. V was trimmed by 5 bases and J by 7 bases, leaving 13 bases between them. This chain's CDR3 is CASSPEPGNTQYF. CDR3 sequence (DNA): TGTGCCAGCAGCCCCGAGCCGGGGAATACGCAGTATTTT.

J is TRBJ2-7 and V is TRBV10-3; 9 bases fit TRBD1. The germline gives CDR1 ENHRY, CDR2 SYGVKD. The V and J ends lost 0 bases and 3 bases, in that order; junction bases with no gene match: 3. This CDR3 has 15 residues. The CDR3 bases are TGTGCCATCAGTGAGTCGACAGGGGGAGGCTACGAGCAGTACTTC. It is translated as CAISESTGGGYEQYF.

The chain links TRBV4-2 to TRBJ2-6; 8 nucleotides line up with TRBD2. Germline V lookup: CDR1 LGHNA, CDR2 YNFKEQ. The junction had 8 bases not matched to a gene; V was cut back by 3 bases and J by 4 bases. CDR3 length: 17 amino acids. The CDR3 sequence is CASSHSSGGEGANVLTF. In nucleotides, the CDR3 is TGTGCCAGCAGCCACTCAAGCGGGGGCGAAGGGGCCAACGTCCTGACTTTC.

The CDR3: CASSVGWRETQYF. CDR3 DNA sequence: TGTGCCAGCAGCGTAGGGTGGCGTGAGACCCAGTACTTC. This chain joins TRBV9 and TRBJ2-5; no firm D call. There are 13 residues in the CDR3. Trimming cost V 0 bases and J 5 bases, with 8 bases left between them. Germline CDR1 reads SGDLS; CDR2 reads YYNGEE.

The genes are TRBV13 and TRBJ2-1; no firm D call. CDR3 length equals 11 residues. Germline lookup yields CDR1 PRHDT and CDR2 FYEKMQ (reference sequence). V was pared by 0 bases and J by 9 bases, with 3 bases between. The CDR3 DNA sequence: TGTGCCAGCAGCTTAGGGAGTGAGCAGTTCTTC. This translates into CASSLGSEQFF.

This chain uses TRBV7-2 with TRBJ2-4, with TRBD2 matching over 12 bases. The CDR3 extends over 16 amino acids. V gave up 5 bases and J gave up 0 bases; unmatched junction bases: 2. CDR1 is SGHTA, CDR2 FQGNSA, per germline. CDR3 in amino acids: CASSTTSGRAKNIQYF. CDR3 DNA: TGTGCCAGCAGCACGACTAGCGGGAGAGCCAAAAACATTCAGTACTTC.